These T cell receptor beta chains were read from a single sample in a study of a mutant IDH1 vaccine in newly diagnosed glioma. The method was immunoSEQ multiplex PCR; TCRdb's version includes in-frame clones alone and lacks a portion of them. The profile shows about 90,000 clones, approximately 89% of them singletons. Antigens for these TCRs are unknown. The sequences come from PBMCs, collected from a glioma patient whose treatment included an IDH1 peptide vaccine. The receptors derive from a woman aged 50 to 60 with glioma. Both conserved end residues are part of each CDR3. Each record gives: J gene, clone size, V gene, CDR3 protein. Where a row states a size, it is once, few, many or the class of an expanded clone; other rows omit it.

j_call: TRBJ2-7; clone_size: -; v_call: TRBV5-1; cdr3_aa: CASSPWGTGDDEQYF
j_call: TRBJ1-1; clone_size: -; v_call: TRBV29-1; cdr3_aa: CSVAGGMNTEAFF
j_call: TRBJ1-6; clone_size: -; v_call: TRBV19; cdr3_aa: CASKNGQGVSPLHF
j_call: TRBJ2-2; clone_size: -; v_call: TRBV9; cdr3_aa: CASSVASVNTGELFF
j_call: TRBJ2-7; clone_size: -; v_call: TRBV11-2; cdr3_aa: CASSLHYEQYF
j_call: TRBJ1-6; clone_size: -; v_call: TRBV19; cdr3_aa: CASTKVVNSPLHF
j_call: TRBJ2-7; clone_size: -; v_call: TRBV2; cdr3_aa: CASSEGQGVYEQYF
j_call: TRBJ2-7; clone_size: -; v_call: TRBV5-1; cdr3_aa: CASSLVPSGEQYF
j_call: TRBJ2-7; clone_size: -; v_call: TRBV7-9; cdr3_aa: CASSPGGGFYEQYF
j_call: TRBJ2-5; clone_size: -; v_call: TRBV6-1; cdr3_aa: CASSPGHFSETQYF
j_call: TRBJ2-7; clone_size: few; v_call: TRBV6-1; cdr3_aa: CASRDRGGGPHEQYF
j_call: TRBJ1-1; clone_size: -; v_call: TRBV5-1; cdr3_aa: CASSLEGRGMNTEAFF
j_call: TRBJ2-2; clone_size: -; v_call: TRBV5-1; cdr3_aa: CASSPGLVGGELFF
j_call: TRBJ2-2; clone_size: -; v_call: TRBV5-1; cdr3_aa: CASSSWTSGRNGELFF
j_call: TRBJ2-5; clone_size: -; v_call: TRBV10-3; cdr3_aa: CAISEWETQYF